This T cell receptor (beta chain) derives from a study of shared clonotypes between healthy human individuals. Notes on the study in general: Only blood was sampled, and tissue TCR repertoires likely differ from blood ones.

Measured with immunoSEQ multiplex PCR; TCRdb has only the in-frame clones, and not every one. The profile shows nearly 1 million clones, around 80% of them singletons. Each of the donors was a healthy adult who was HIV-negative and had not had a recent acute infection or vaccination. Concerning this clone itself: The antigen is not known.

V shed 4 bases and J shed 0 bases, with 13 bases lying between them. The CDR3 has 15 residues. CDR1 and CDR2 from the germline V gene are SGHTS and YDEGEE. This TCR came from a man aged 18 to 30 in good health. The specimen sequenced was memory CD4+ T cells sorted from blood. The subset is: CD45RA-negative fraction. This chain connects TRBV5-8 to TRBJ1-1; D gene unclear. The DNA for the CDR3 is TGTGCCAGCAGCGCTGTAGGAGTGGTGAACACTGAAGCTTTCTTT. It translates to CASSAVGVVNTEAFF.